Listed below are T cell receptor beta chains from one sample, sequenced in a study of blood T cell repertoires in COVID-19. Assay used: immunoSEQ multiplex PCR; TCRdb lists only in-frame clones, some missing. The sample shows 150,000 to 200,000 clones, about 85% of them seen only once. Sample: peripheral blood. These receptors all stem from a man aged 35 to 55 with acute or convalescent COVID-19. Each CDR3 is given with its conserved first and last residue. The D gene is left open where the match is weak. The size of a clone is reported for some rows only, either as once, few or many, or as a class for expanded clones.

j_gene | d_gene | v_gene | abundance | CDR3aa | CDR3nt
TRBJ2-3 | TRBD2 | TRBV7-9 | . | CASSLEGGGANTQYF | TGTGCCAGCAGCTTAGAGGGCGGGGGGGCCAATACGCAGTATTTT
TRBJ1-2 | . | TRBV7-2 | . | CAQPEEGKVYGYTF | TGTGCCCAACCCGAGGAGGGGAAGGTCTATGGCTACACCTTC
TRBJ2-7 | . | TRBV9 | few | CASSVRPRSSYEQYF | TGTGCCAGCAGCGTACGTCCTAGGAGCTCCTACGAGCAGTACTTC
TRBJ2-5 | . | TRBV5-1 | . | CASSLMLTSTQYF | TGCGCCAGCAGCTTGATGCTAACGAGCACCCAGTACTTC
TRBJ1-6 | . | TRBV6-1 | . | CASSEGREASPLHF | TGTGCCAGCAGTGAGGGCAGGGAAGCTTCACCCCTCCACTTT
TRBJ1-1 | TRBD1 | TRBV5-1 | . | CASSSTGGRNTEAFF | TGCGCCAGCAGCTCGACAGGGGGGCGTAACACTGAAGCTTTCTTT
TRBJ1-4 | . | TRBV11-2 | . | CASSLVAGEREKLFF | TGTGCCAGCAGCTTAGTTGCAGGGGAGAGAGAAAAACTGTTTTTT
TRBJ1-2 | TRBD1 | TRBV7-9 | . | CASSSPGGAAHGYTF | TGTGCCAGCAGCTCCCCAGGGGGCGCAGCCCATGGCTACACCTTC
TRBJ1-5 | TRBD1 | TRBV6-5 | . | CASINRGSGQPQHF | TGTGCCAGTATTAACAGGGGGAGCGGTCAGCCCCAGCATTTT
TRBJ1-1 | . | TRBV5-1 | . | CASSLATQAEAFF | TGCGCCAGCAGCTTGGCCACGCAGGCAGAAGCTTTCTTT
TRBJ2-7 | . | TRBV7-9 | . | CASSWTAGGEQYF | TGTGCCAGCAGCTGGACTGCGGGTGGCGAGCAGTACTTC
TRBJ1-2 | TRBD1 | TRBV6-6 | . | CASSYWGQSNYGYTF | TGTGCCAGCAGTTACTGGGGACAGAGTAACTATGGCTACACCTTC
TRBJ1-5 | TRBD1 | TRBV2 | . | CASSGTAGGNQPQHF | TGTGCCAGCAGTGGAACTGCAGGGGGAAATCAGCCCCAGCATTTT
TRBJ2-5 | TRBD2 | TRBV29-1 | . | CSVEPPQRGAGSETQYF | TGCAGCGTTGAACCCCCCCAGCGGGGGGCCGGTAGCGAGACCCAGTACTTC
TRBJ1-2 | . | TRBV3-1/TRBV3-2 | . | CASSQAGVGGYTF | TGTGCCAGCAGCCAGGCGGGTGTCGGTGGCTACACCTTC
TRBJ2-3 | TRBD1 | TRBV2 | . | CASLNRGLLTDTQYF | TGTGCCAGTCTTAATAGGGGGCTTCTCACAGATACGCAGTATTTT
TRBJ2-5 | . | TRBV6-2/TRBV6-3 | . | CASSSVRETQYF | TGTGCCAGCAGTTCTGTTAGAGAGACCCAGTACTTC
TRBJ2-1 | TRBD2 | TRBV24-1 | . | CATSDFTASGGVYNEQFF | TGTGCCACCAGTGATTTCACGGCTAGCGGGGGGGTATATAATGAGCAGTTCTTC
TRBJ1-6 | TRBD1 | TRBV5-1 | . | CASSLALTGGLTYNSPLHF | TGCGCCAGCAGCTTGGCTTTAACAGGGGGCCTAACTTATAATTCACCCCTCCACTTT
TRBJ1-1 | . | TRBV18 | . | CASSPLRETEAFF | TGTGCCAGCTCACCCCTCAGGGAAACTGAAGCTTTCTTT
TRBJ1-1 | . | TRBV30 | . | CAWRADGKTEAFF | TGTGCCTGGAGAGCAGACGGGAAAACTGAAGCTTTCTTT
TRBJ2-2 | TRBD2 | TRBV4-2 | once | CASSQDLGGATGELFF | TGTGCCAGCAGCCAAGATCTCGGGGGGGCAACCGGGGAGCTGTTTTTT
TRBJ1-1 | TRBD1 | TRBV5-1 | . | CASSLEGTGVETEAFF | TGCGCCAGCAGCTTGGAGGGAACAGGGGTTGAGACTGAAGCTTTCTTT
TRBJ1-1 | TRBD1 | TRBV29-1 | . | CSVKGQGAFF | TGCAGCGTCAAGGGACAGGGCGCTTTCTTT
TRBJ2-7 | . | TRBV3-1/TRBV3-2 | . | CASSDRGYEQYF | TGTGCCAGCAGCGACAGAGGCTACGAGCAGTACTTC
TRBJ1-2 | . | TRBV27 | . | CASSLQGSRNYGYTF | TGTGCCAGCAGTTTACAGGGGTCCCGTAACTATGGCTACACCTTC
TRBJ1-1 | . | TRBV10-3 | . | CAISVGDTDTEAFF | TGTGCCATCTCAGTAGGGGACACCGACACTGAAGCTTTCTTT
TRBJ1-1 | . | TRBV9 | . | CASRAYTGETNTEAFF | TGTGCCAGCAGAGCCTATACCGGGGAGACCAACACTGAAGCTTTCTTT
TRBJ1-1 | . | TRBV6-2/TRBV6-3 | once | CASSRGSTEAFF | TGTGCCAGCAGTCGAGGTTCCACTGAAGCTTTCTTT